This record covers a single T cell receptor (beta chain). Its matching antigen is unknown. As part of library construction, unique molecular identifiers were attached to individual cDNA molecules. One entry per CDR3 protein, called by TCRdb with MiXCR from the 5' RACE reads. In the table there are approximately 71,000 distinct CDR3 sequences, roughly a tenth of which are singletons. This specimen belongs to a study of early T cells in non-severe SARS-CoV-2 infection. In the study overall: Chains were unpaired, as sequencing was done on bulk RNA from unsorted whole blood.

CDR3 length equals 13 residues. Germline V CDR1 and CDR2: DFQATT, SNEGSKA (reference sequence). The V gene lost 8 bases and the J gene lost 7 bases, with 18 bases spanning the gap. Study-wide results and caveats: Private and CD4 specificities were missed by VDJdb matching, skewed to anti-spike CD8.

J is TRBJ2-1 and V is TRBV20-1; TRBD2 might be the D (5 bases). The TCR originated in an adult who was a healthcare worker with PCR-confirmed SARS-CoV-2 infection or an uninfected control (not recorded which). Sequencing used whole blood. The CDR3 loop is CSKVRSGKNEQFF. The CDR3, as DNA: TGCAGTAAAGTACGGTCGGGAAAGAATGAGCAGTTCTTC.